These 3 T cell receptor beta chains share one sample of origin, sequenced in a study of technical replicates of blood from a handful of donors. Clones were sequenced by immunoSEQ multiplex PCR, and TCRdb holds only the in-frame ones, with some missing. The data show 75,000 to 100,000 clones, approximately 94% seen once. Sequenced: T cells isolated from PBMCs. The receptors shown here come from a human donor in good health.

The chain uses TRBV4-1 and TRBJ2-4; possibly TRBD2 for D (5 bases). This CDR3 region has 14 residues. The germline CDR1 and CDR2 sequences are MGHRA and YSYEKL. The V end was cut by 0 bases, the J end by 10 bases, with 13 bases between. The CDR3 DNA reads TGCGCCAGCAGCCAAGATGGGGTCAGGAGGATTCAGTACTTC. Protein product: CASSQDGVRRIQYF.

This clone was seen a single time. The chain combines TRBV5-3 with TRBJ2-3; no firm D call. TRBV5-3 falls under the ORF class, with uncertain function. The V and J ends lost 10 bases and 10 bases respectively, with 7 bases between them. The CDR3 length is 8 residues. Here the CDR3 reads CAAQAQYF. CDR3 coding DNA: TGTGCCGCGCAAGCGCAGTATTTT.

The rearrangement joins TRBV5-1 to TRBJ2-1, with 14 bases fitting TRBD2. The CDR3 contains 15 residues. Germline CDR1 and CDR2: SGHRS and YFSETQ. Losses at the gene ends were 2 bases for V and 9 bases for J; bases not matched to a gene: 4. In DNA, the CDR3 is TGCGCCAGCAGCTTAGGGACTAGCGGGAGTAGTGAGCAGTTCTTC. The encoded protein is CASSLGTSGSSEQFF.